These T cell receptor beta chains were read from a single sample in a study of T-cell reconstitution after alpha-beta-depleted transplantation in children. TCRdb passed the PCR reads through MiXCR, listing each CDR3 protein once. Found here are 240,000 or so distinct CDR3 sequences, around 13% of them singletons; the top ten hold roughly 2.6%. The sample consisted of PBMCs from the stem cell graft donor, taken from the stem cell graft. These TCRs come from a human donor who donated a stem cell graft to a child with acute lymphoblastic leukemia. Each CDR3 is given with its conserved first and last residue. Each record gives: CDR3 DNA, CDR3 protein, V gene, clone size, J gene, D gene. D genes are given only for firm matches. Some rows have no size entry. The others give once, few or many, or a class for an expanded clone.

CDR3nt: TGTGCCAGCAGCTTAGGGACGGCTTACAATGAGCAGTTCTTC
CDR3aa: CASSLGTAYNEQFF
v_gene: TRBV7-3
abundance: many
j_gene: TRBJ2-1
d_gene: -

CDR3nt: TGTGCCTGGAGTGTGCGACTAGACAGTTACGAGCAGTACTTC
CDR3aa: CAWSVRLDSYEQYF
v_gene: TRBV30
abundance: once
j_gene: TRBJ2-7
d_gene: -

CDR3nt: TGTGCCAGCAGTGCCGGACAGGGAGCGGCGATAGGGGAGCTGTTTTTT
CDR3aa: CASSAGQGAAIGELFF
v_gene: TRBV12-3/TRBV12-4
abundance: many
j_gene: TRBJ2-2
d_gene: TRBD1

CDR3nt: TGTGCCAGCAGCTTGGGGGGGCATTTCCGTCAGCCCCAGCATTTT
CDR3aa: CASSLGGHFRQPQHF
v_gene: TRBV7-8
abundance: -
j_gene: TRBJ1-5
d_gene: -

CDR3nt: TGTGCCAGCAGCGTAGCTGACCGCAGCGACACGCAGTATTTT
CDR3aa: CASSVADRSDTQYF
v_gene: TRBV9
abundance: many
j_gene: TRBJ2-3
d_gene: -

CDR3nt: TGTGCCAGCAGCTTAGGAGCAGGGGGCTTCAATCAGCCCCAGCATTTT
CDR3aa: CASSLGAGGFNQPQHF
v_gene: TRBV13
abundance: many
j_gene: TRBJ1-5
d_gene: TRBD1

CDR3nt: TGTGCCAGCAGCGCCAGAACAGGGGGCGGGGAGACCCAGTACTTC
CDR3aa: CASSARTGGGETQYF
v_gene: TRBV9
abundance: -
j_gene: TRBJ2-5
d_gene: TRBD1

CDR3nt: TGTGCCAGCTCACCACTACTACTGTCTAGTAATGAGCAGTTCTTC
CDR3aa: CASSPLLLSSNEQFF
v_gene: TRBV18
abundance: -
j_gene: TRBJ2-1
d_gene: -

CDR3nt: TGCGCCAGCAGCCTTCCCGGGACAGGGGCAGATACGCAGTATTTT
CDR3aa: CASSLPGTGADTQYF
v_gene: TRBV5-1
abundance: many
j_gene: TRBJ2-3
d_gene: TRBD1

CDR3nt: TGCAGCGTTGAAGATAGGGGGGGGTCCACAGATACGCAGTATTTT
CDR3aa: CSVEDRGGSTDTQYF
v_gene: TRBV29-1
abundance: many
j_gene: TRBJ2-3
d_gene: -

CDR3nt: TGCAGTGCCCAGGGACAAGGGAGGCTAGCCGTCACAGATACGCAGTATTTT
CDR3aa: CSAQGQGRLAVTDTQYF
v_gene: TRBV20-1
abundance: many
j_gene: TRBJ2-3
d_gene: -

CDR3nt: TGTGCCAGCAGGTCCGGACTCTTCAATGAGCAGTTCTTC
CDR3aa: CASRSGLFNEQFF
v_gene: TRBV7-2
abundance: many
j_gene: TRBJ2-1
d_gene: -

CDR3nt: TGCGCCAGCAGCCACCGGACAGGGGAAATTCTGGGGGAGCAGTACTTC
CDR3aa: CASSHRTGEILGEQYF
v_gene: TRBV4-3
abundance: -
j_gene: TRBJ2-7
d_gene: TRBD1

CDR3nt: TGTGCCAGCAGTTCCAGGGGCTCTGGGGCCAACGTCCTGACTTTC
CDR3aa: CASSSRGSGANVLTF
v_gene: TRBV28
abundance: many
j_gene: TRBJ2-6
d_gene: -

CDR3nt: TGCGCCAGCAGCCCCCGGGACAGGGGAACAGATACGCAGTATTTT
CDR3aa: CASSPRDRGTDTQYF
v_gene: TRBV5-1
abundance: many
j_gene: TRBJ2-3
d_gene: TRBD1

CDR3nt: TGTGCCAGCAGTTACTCGATGCAAGCTTTCTTT
CDR3aa: CASSYSMQAFF
v_gene: TRBV6-5
abundance: many
j_gene: TRBJ1-1
d_gene: -

CDR3nt: TGTGCCACCAGCAGAGATAGGGCTCCCCCCAACCAGCCCCAGCATTTT
CDR3aa: CATSRDRAPPNQPQHF
v_gene: TRBV15
abundance: -
j_gene: TRBJ1-5
d_gene: -

CDR3nt: TGCAGTGCCCCAGACAGGGGCAAGAACACCGGGGAGCTGTTTTTT
CDR3aa: CSAPDRGKNTGELFF
v_gene: TRBV20-1
abundance: many
j_gene: TRBJ2-2
d_gene: TRBD1

CDR3nt: TGTGCCAGCTCACCACCGGGACAGGGGGCTGTTCGCACAGATACGCAGTATTTT
CDR3aa: CASSPPGQGAVRTDTQYF
v_gene: TRBV18
abundance: many
j_gene: TRBJ2-3
d_gene: TRBD1

CDR3nt: TGTGCCTGGCACAGGTGGAACACTGAAGCTTTCTTT
CDR3aa: CAWHRWNTEAFF
v_gene: TRBV30
abundance: few
j_gene: TRBJ1-1
d_gene: -

CDR3nt: TGTGCCAGCAGTGATTACCAGAGTGGGTCGAATAATTCACCCCTCCACTTT
CDR3aa: CASSDYQSGSNNSPLHF
v_gene: TRBV6-1
abundance: many
j_gene: TRBJ1-6
d_gene: -

CDR3nt: TGTGCCAGCAGCGTAGCCGGGACAGGAGATGAAAAACTGTTTTTT
CDR3aa: CASSVAGTGDEKLFF
v_gene: TRBV9
abundance: many
j_gene: TRBJ1-4
d_gene: TRBD1

CDR3nt: TGCGCCAGCAGCTTGGAAACCGTAGCACCCCTCCACTTT
CDR3aa: CASSLETVAPLHF
v_gene: TRBV5-1
abundance: -
j_gene: TRBJ1-6
d_gene: -

CDR3nt: TGTGCCAGCAGCCAAGAAGGAGTGGAACAGTTCTTC
CDR3aa: CASSQEGVEQFF
v_gene: TRBV4-2
abundance: -
j_gene: TRBJ2-1
d_gene: -

CDR3nt: TGCAGTTCGGGAACAGGGAGGCAACTGTTTTTT
CDR3aa: CSSGTGRQLFF
v_gene: TRBV20-1
abundance: few
j_gene: TRBJ1-4
d_gene: -

CDR3nt: TGTGCCAGCAGGGAAACTGGGGTGATAGATACGCAGTATTTT
CDR3aa: CASRETGVIDTQYF
v_gene: TRBV2
abundance: many
j_gene: TRBJ2-3
d_gene: -

CDR3nt: TGTGCCACCAGCAGAGGCCTAAGCGGAGGTTTGGCCCTCCACTTT
CDR3aa: CATSRGLSGGLALHF
v_gene: TRBV15
abundance: many
j_gene: TRBJ1-6
d_gene: -

CDR3nt: TGTGCCAGCAGCCAAGATAAGGGGACCTATGGCTACACCTTC
CDR3aa: CASSQDKGTYGYTF
v_gene: TRBV4-2
abundance: many
j_gene: TRBJ1-2
d_gene: -